This T cell receptor beta chain is from a study of blood T cell repertoires in COVID-19. Assay used: immunoSEQ multiplex PCR; TCRdb lists only in-frame clones, some missing. The data show about 220,000 clones, 60% to 85% seen once. CDR3 length equals 15 residues. From germline, CDR1 is MNHEY and CDR2 SVGEGT. The V segment lost 5 bases and the J segment 1 base; nucleotides outside the gene matches: 4. The source material was peripheral blood. This clonotype was obtained from a woman between 70 and 85 years old with acute or convalescent COVID-19. The rearrangement uses TRBV6-2 or TRBV6-3 and TRBJ1-5, with TRBD1 identical over 8 bases. DNA for the CDR3: TGTGCCAGCAGTCGACAGGGGAAGAGCAATCAGCCCCAGCATTTT. Translated: CASSRQGKSNQPQHF.